The entry below gives a single T cell receptor beta chain sequence along with its context. The antigen it binds to is not known. No base quality values were provided; no much bigger clone lies one nucleotide off. This specimen's time point label, interpreted: 24 weeks on oral tofacitinib. The treatment or condition label here, explained by the study, means: oral pan-JAK inhibitor, 5-10 mg twice daily. From alopecia areata patients, peripheral blood was collected along with lesional scalp punch biopsies. PBMCs were separated by density centrifugation and stained for CD3, CD4 and CD8, after which CD4+ and CD8+ T cells were sorted on a FACSAria. This sample is part of a study of CD8+ T cells in alopecia areata (dated by TCRdb to the late 2010s). Regarding the complete study: The treated patients, all with moderate-to-severe alopecia areata, were enrolled in an open-label pilot trial of oral tofacitinib given at 5 to 10 mg twice daily. High-throughput TCRbeta sequencing was used to examine T cell clonal expansion in alopecia areata in both the C3H/HeJ mouse model and human patients. The SALT score, which quantifies the percentage of affected scalp surface area, was used to measure disease severity in treated patients. Human TCRbeta sequencing covered scalp tissue and sorted CD4+ and CD8+ peripheral blood T cells from patchy and totalis/universalis alopecia areata patients and healthy controls. Scalp clonality was compared among normal scalp (n=4), patchy alopecia areata scalp (n=8), and alopecia totalis/universalis scalp (n=8). Tofacitinib was given for 6 to 18 months, followed by 6 months of follow-up off drug to assess delayed response and recurrence. The RNA source kit depended on sample type: the PAXgene miRNA kit for fixed scalp, the miRNeasy kit for PBMCs, and the RNeasy kit for mouse skin. Biopsies were taken from tofacitinib-treated patients at baseline and again at 4 and 24 weeks into treatment, and several of those patients also had a later scalp biopsy. TCRbeta CDR3 regions were amplified by immunoSEQ multiplex PCR using 35 Vbeta forward and 13 Jbeta reverse primers.

The library relied on the immunoSEQ multiplex PCR assay. RNA was extracted from all samples and reverse transcribed into cDNA, which served as template for TCR sequencing. First-strand cDNA was synthesized using SuperScript III with a 2:1 mix of oligo-dT and random hexamers. Amplification bias was assessed with a synthetic immune receptor repertoire, and residual bias was removed computationally. The authors processed their data as follows. Raw reads were preprocessed for error removal, and CDR3 was defined according to IMGT conventions as running from the conserved cysteine to phenylalanine. Clonality was computed as 1 minus the Shannon entropy, with the entropy normalized by log2 of the number of productive unique TCRs. Whether each scalp clone was CD4 or CD8 was inferred by checking scalp TCRbeta sequences against the CD4 and CD8 repertoires from sorted blood. TCRdb's version of the immuneACCESS table is confined to in-frame rearrangements and falls short of the full clone set. An unresolved V gene accounts for under half of the shortfall where checked; the remainder is of unknown origin. V and J calls and clone size follow that table, whereas D and trimming were derived from the DNA. This sample has about 200,000 clones in its table, and 58% of those were observed once. Approximately 5.1% of the sample comes from the top ten.

CDR1 and CDR2 are drawn from the germline V gene: SNHLY, FYNNEI. The CDR3 measures 15 amino acids from cysteine to phenylalanine. Only CDR3 DNA is held: 45 bases, read in frame from base 1. V is cut back by 2 bases and J by 6 bases, with 7 bases in the junction unmatched. Overall study results and their limits: Tofacitinib significantly decreased scalp clonality and the number of expanded CD8+ clones among the top 100 scalp clones. Many expanded lesional clones persisted in scalp and blood during tofacitinib treatment, which may partly explain relapse after stopping treatment. TCR sequences shared between patients were less clear than in mice, possibly partly because of HLA diversity in the patient population. Higher clonality and more expanded CD8+ clones were observed in lesional scalp than in normal scalp, particularly in alopecia totalis/universalis, a finding suggestive of antigenic drive. Because the treated cohort was small and included a single nonresponder, larger studies are needed to assess links between baseline CD8+ expansion and response. Scalp TCR repertoire analysis is complicated because resident alphabeta T cells in normal human skin are also sequenced, whereas mouse skin is dominated by gammadelta T cells.

The receptor chain draws on TRBV2 and TRBJ2-4, with 7 junctional bases fitting TRBD2. The source was CD4+ T cells sorted from blood, collected at week 24, from a patient treated with tofacitinib. This sequence was found in a human donor with alopecia areata. The nucleotide sequence is TGTGCCAGCAGTGAATTGGGCGGGGGAGGAAACATTCAGTACTTC. Its translation is CASSELGGGGNIQYF.